The 31 T cell receptor beta chains listed next were all sequenced from one sample in a study of identical twins. TCRdb itself ran the 5' RACE reads through MiXCR, one entry per CDR3 protein. The profile shows about 720,000 distinct CDR3 sequences, 15% to 20% of them singletons. Separately, the same data were catalogued under a study of T cells expressing NK-cell markers.

The sample was PBMCs. These receptors were obtained from a woman aged 18-35 years in good health.

The chain employs TRBV29-1 and TRBJ1-2; 7 bases match TRBD1. Germline V gives CDR1 SQVTM, CDR2 ANQGSEA. The length of the CDR3 is 13 residues. J lost 5 bases, V lost 7 bases, and 10 bases had no gene match. The DNA for the CDR3 is TGCAGCGCCCACGGACAGGCGAATTATGGCTACACCTTC. This sequence encodes CSAHGQANYGYTF.

Regarding this clonotype: Sequence at one end of the junction differs from germline and may be a read error. The chain links TRBV20-1 to TRBJ2-1; D could derive from TRBD1 or TRBD2 (5 bases each). The CDR3 length is 16 residues. CDR1 DFQATT and CDR2 SNEGSKA come from the germline V gene (reference sequence). In nucleotides, the CDR3 is TGCAGTGCTATCTCGACCGGGACGCCTTCCTACAATGAGCACTTCTTC. Amino acid sequence: CSAISTGTPSYNEHFF.

The chain joins TRBV6-5 to TRBJ2-7; 7 positions agree with TRBD1. From germline, CDR1 is MNHEY and CDR2 SVGAGI. V shed 2 bases and J 7 bases; nucleotides not matched to a gene: 14. This CDR3 comprises 16 residues. For the CDR3, the DNA is TGTGCCAGCAGTTACGACTTCTCCGGCAGGGGGAAAGAGCAGTACTTC. Protein: CASSYDFSGRGKEQYF.

V gene TRBV5-1 combines with J gene TRBJ2-4, with 9 positions matching TRBD1. This CDR3 is built from 17 residues. Trimming took 4 bases from V and 3 from J; bases not matched to a gene: 11. Germline CDR1 and CDR2: SGHRS and YFSETQ. The CDR3 protein is CASSTAYTGGVKNIQYF. CDR3 sequence (DNA): TGCGCCAGCAGCACAGCGTACACAGGGGGCGTCAAAAACATTCAGTACTTC.

The chain joins TRBV7-6 to TRBJ2-6; D ambiguous. CDR1 and CDR2 from the germline V gene are SGHVS and FNYEAQ. This CDR3 contains 16 residues. The V end was cut by 1 base, the J end by 0 bases, with 7 bases between. This CDR3 reads CASSLGTFSGANVLTF. CDR3 DNA: TGTGCCAGCAGCTTAGGGACGTTCTCTGGGGCCAACGTCCTGACTTTC.

J is TRBJ2-3 and V is TRBV4-2; unclear D gene. This CDR3 has 14 residues. CDR1 is LGHNA and CDR2 is YNFKEQ in the germline V gene. Trimming took 4 bases from V and 1 from J, leaving 9 bases between them. CDR3 region: CASSPPRGTDTQYF. CDR3 sequence (DNA): TGTGCCAGCAGCCCCCCCCGAGGCACAGATACGCAGTATTTT.

CDR3 sequence reads: CSARGGGTDTEAFF. CDR3 sequence (DNA): TGCAGTGCTAGGGGCGGGGGTACGGACACTGAAGCTTTCTTT. The chain carries TRBV20-1 and TRBJ1-1, with a possible D match to TRBD1 (5 bases). Trimming pared 3 bases from V and 3 bases from J, leaving 14 bases between. This CDR3 has 14 amino acids. Germline CDR1 reads DFQATT; CDR2 reads SNEGSKA (reference sequence).

This clonotype was counted between two and nine times. J is TRBJ2-7 and V is TRBV6-1; TRBD1 or TRBD2 may be the D gene (5 bases each). V lost 6 bases and J 7 bases, leaving 22 bases between the germline ends. CDR3 size: 15 residues. Looked up from germline, CDR1 is MNHNS and CDR2 is SASEGT. CDR3 in DNA: TGTGCCAGCAGACGAGCCGGGACCCATGACCAAGAGCAGTACTTC. Translation gives CASRRAGTHDQEQYF.

The chain recombines TRBV4-2 with TRBJ2-7, with D perhaps matching TRBD2 (6 bases). V lost 3 bases, J lost 3 bases, and 12 bases lay in between. This CDR3 region has 14 residues. CDR1 LGHNA and CDR2 YNFKEQ come from the germline V gene. CDR3 residues: CASSQRGVHYEQYF. The CDR3 DNA is TGTGCCAGCAGCCAGCGGGGCGTCCACTACGAGCAGTACTTC.

This clonotype was observed a few times. The chain combines TRBV20-1 with TRBJ2-5; D not resolved. CDR1 and CDR2 from the germline V gene are DFQATT and SNEGSKA (reference sequence). Trimming left V 1 base short and J 4 bases short, with 10 bases between. The CDR3 has 13 amino acids. CDR3 region: CSARVAAGETQYF. The CDR3 nucleotides are TGCAGTGCTAGAGTCGCGGCCGGAGAGACCCAGTACTTC.

A few counts support this clonotype. The chain employs TRBV7-9 and TRBJ2-5; TRBD1 agrees at 7 bases. The CDR3 loop spans 15 amino acids. CDR1 is SEHNR and CDR2 is FQNEAQ in the germline V gene (reference sequence). V gave up 0 bases and J gave up 3 bases; unmatched junction bases: 4. In DNA form, the CDR3 reads TGTGCCAGCAGCTTAGCGCAAACAGGGGAAGAGACCCAGTACTTC. It is translated as CASSLAQTGEETQYF.

J is TRBJ2-5 and V is TRBV14; no firm D call. There are 15 residues in the CDR3. The V gene's germline CDR1 is SGHDN and CDR2 FVKESK. Trimming removed 2 bases at V and 4 bases at J, with 14 bases between. The CDR3 spells CASSQLNWGGETQYF. CDR3 DNA: TGTGCCAGCAGCCAATTAAACTGGGGTGGAGAGACCCAGTACTTC.

The chain uses TRBV20-1 and TRBJ2-1; 8 nucleotides align to TRBD2. The length of the CDR3 is 14 residues. J was trimmed by 9 bases and V by 0 bases; bases with no gene match: 7. CDR1 and CDR2 (germline): DFQATT, SNEGSKA (reference sequence). This CDR3 reads CSARDFGGAGEQFF. The CDR3 DNA is TGCAGTGCTAGAGATTTCGGGGGGGCCGGTGAGCAGTTCTTC.

J is TRBJ2-1 and V is TRBV9; the match to TRBD2 covers 8 bases. Germline assignment: CDR1 SGDLS and CDR2 YYNGEE. V shed 2 bases and J 10 bases; nucleotides not matched to a gene: 17. The CDR3 runs to 17 residues. Here the CDR3 reads CASSVGAGTRVREEQFF. The CDR3 bases are TGTGCCAGCAGCGTTGGGGCTGGGACTAGGGTCCGGGAGGAGCAGTTCTTC.

V and J are TRBV27 and TRBJ2-1; weak D call: TRBD1 (6 bases). V was clipped by 6 bases and J by 5 bases, with 14 bases between them. The CDR3 is 14 residues long. Germline CDR1 is MNHEY and CDR2 is SMNVEV (reference sequence). In DNA form, the CDR3 reads TGTGCCAGCAGCCCAGGGGTCGGAGACAATGAGCAGTTCTTC. Protein sequence: CASSPGVGDNEQFF.

The chain carries TRBV19 and TRBJ2-1, with 11 bases that match TRBD2. This CDR3 is built from 20 residues. V lost 3 bases, J lost 0 bases, and 13 bases stayed unmatched. Germline-derived CDR1 and CDR2 are LNHDA and SQIVND (reference sequence). The CDR3 coding sequence is TGTGCCAGTAGTATTGGGGCCCGTCTAGCGGGAGGAAGCTCCTACAATGAGCAGTTCTTC. This translates into CASSIGARLAGGSSYNEQFF.

This sequence joins TRBV5-5 and TRBJ2-3, with D maybe TRBD1 (6 bases). Germline CDR1 and CDR2: SGHKS and YYEKEE (reference sequence). The CDR3 extends over 16 amino acids. V was cut by 2 bases and J by 5 bases, with 18 bases left in between. CDR3 nucleotide sequence: TGTGCCAGCAGCTTTCGCTGGACAGTTATTGTAGATACGCAGTATTTT. Encoded protein: CASSFRWTVIVDTQYF.

This clonotype was seen a few times. V gene TRBV7-9 combines with J gene TRBJ2-1; no reliable D call. Germline V gene sequence: CDR1 SEHNR, CDR2 FQNEAQ (reference sequence). The V and J ends lost 5 bases and 13 bases respectively, with 12 bases between them. The CDR3 loop spans 11 amino acids. The CDR3 nucleotides are TGTGCCAGCAGCCGTATGGTAGCCCAGTTCTTC. Its protein product is CASSRMVAQFF.

Here the CDR3 DNA reads TGTGCCAGCAGTAACGGACATCAGCCCCAGCATTTT. Translation gives CASSNGHQPQHF. The rearrangement links TRBV6-2 or TRBV6-3 to TRBJ1-5, with D unclear. The CDR3 runs 12 residues. V lost 5 bases and J 5 bases, leaving 7 bases between the germline ends. The germline V gene has CDR1 MNHEY and CDR2 SVGEGT.

V usage is TRBV15 and J usage is TRBJ2-7, with 12 bases matching TRBD2. This CDR3 is built from 15 residues. Per germline, CDR1 LNHNV and CDR2 YYDKDF (reference sequence). V was pared by 4 bases and J by 7 bases, with 8 bases of the junction left unmatched. Here the CDR3 reads CATSKGGLAGGEQYF. CDR3 sequence (DNA): TGTGCCACCAGCAAGGGGGGGCTAGCGGGAGGGGAGCAGTACTTC.

This clonotype was detected ten times or more. This chain links TRBV6-1 with TRBJ2-7; 12 positions agree with TRBD1. V trimming: 6 bases; J trimming: 4 bases; junction bases outside the gene matches: 10. The V gene's germline CDR1 is MNHNS and CDR2 SASEGT. CDR3 size: 16 residues. CDR3 region: CASRTNRDRGQYEQYF. The CDR3 DNA reads TGTGCCAGCAGAACGAACCGGGACAGGGGGCAATACGAGCAGTACTTC.

The rearrangement uses TRBV20-1 and TRBJ1-2, with D perhaps matching TRBD1 (5 bases). V shed 7 bases and J shed 6 bases, with 12 bases lying between them. The CDR3 is 11 amino acids. Germline-derived CDR1 and CDR2 are DFQATT and SNEGSKA (reference sequence). The CDR3 nucleotides are TGCAGTGTACTTCGAGGGGATGGCTACACCTTC. Residues: CSVLRGDGYTF.

The chain combines TRBV5-1 with TRBJ2-1, with D maybe TRBD1 (6 bases). V lost 3 bases, J lost 7 bases, and 14 bases lay in between. The CDR3 is 14 residues long. Germline-derived CDR1 and CDR2 are SGHRS and YFSETQ. The CDR3 nucleotides are TGCGCCAGCAGCTCCAGGGGCGTGCGAAATGAGCAGTTCTTC. As protein: CASSSRGVRNEQFF.

This chain links TRBV6-1 with TRBJ1-2; unclear D gene. Germline values: CDR1 MNHNS, CDR2 SASEGT. The CDR3 is 13 residues long. The germline V and J ends were trimmed by 6 bases and 5 bases, with 13 bases remaining between them. As DNA, the CDR3 is TGTGCCAGCAGCTCGGGGTCAGAGTATGGCTACACCTTC. Translating it yields CASSSGSEYGYTF.

This clonotype was recorded a few times. This chain uses TRBV7-9 with TRBJ1-1; D gene ambiguous. This CDR3 has 13 amino acids. With 6 bases removed from V and 1 base from J, the gap between germline ends came to 9 bases. The germline V gene encodes CDR1 SEHNR and CDR2 FQNEAQ (reference sequence). CDR3 loop: CASRNRQNTEAFF. The CDR3 bases are TGTGCCAGCAGAAACCGGCAGAACACTGAAGCTTTCTTT.

The chain couples TRBV5-1 to TRBJ2-1; D is possibly TRBD1 (7 bases). CDR3 size: 15 residues. The germline CDR1 and CDR2 sequences are SGHRS and YFSETQ. V was cut by 0 bases and J by 6 bases, with 13 bases left in between. The CDR3, as DNA: TGCGCCAGCAGCTTGGGACAGGGAGGTAGCAATGAGCAGTTCTTC. Translating it yields CASSLGQGGSNEQFF.

This clonotype was seen at least ten times. The gene calls are TRBV5-1 and TRBJ2-2; no reliable D call. V was cut by 0 bases and J by 0 bases, with 9 bases left in between. Germline values: CDR1 SGHRS, CDR2 YFSETQ. This CDR3 spans 16 amino acids. The CDR3 DNA sequence: TGCGCCAGCAGCTTGGCCCCGGTTACGAACACCGGGGAGCTGTTTTTT. As protein: CASSLAPVTNTGELFF. Together with reference TRBV5-1 and TRBJ2-2, the CDR3 gives the full variable domain: KAGVTQTPRYLIKTRGQQVTLSCSPISGHRSVSWYQQTPGQGLQFLFEYFSETQRNKGNFPGRFSGRQFSNSRSEMNVSTLELGDSALYLCASSLAPVTNTGELFFGEGSRLTVL.

This clonotype was seen ten or more times. Here the CDR3 DNA reads TGTGCCAGCAGCCAGCCAGGGGCTACTGTTTCCTACGAGCAGTACTTC. It is translated as CASSQPGATVSYEQYF. V usage is TRBV12-3 or TRBV12-4 and J usage is TRBJ2-7; tentative D call: TRBD1 (6 bases). Trimming removed 6 bases at V and 1 base at J, with 19 bases between. CDR3 size: 16 residues.

This clonotype was seen only a few times. The gene calls are TRBV6-1 and TRBJ1-5; 9 bases line up with TRBD1. Germline assignment: CDR1 MNHNS and CDR2 SASEGT. This CDR3 spans 13 amino acids. Unmatched junction bases numbered 8, after V lost 6 bases and J lost 11 bases. CDR3 loop: CASSLGQGKAQHF. DNA for the CDR3: TGTGCCAGCAGCTTGGGACAGGGAAAGGCCCAGCATTTT.

This clonotype came up a few times. This chain uses TRBV10-3 with TRBJ2-5, with 10 bases matching TRBD2. The V segment lost 5 bases and the J segment 2 bases; nucleotides outside the gene matches: 8. This CDR3 is 16 amino acids long. From germline, CDR1 is ENHRY and CDR2 SYGVKD. The DNA for the CDR3 is TGTGCCATCAGTAAGGCTAGCGGGAGAGGGCAAGAGACCCAGTACTTC. It translates to CAISKASGRGQETQYF.

The J gene is TRBJ2-7, the V gene TRBV7-2; 8 bases are a match to TRBD1. CDR1 is SGHTA, CDR2 FQGNSA, per germline. V dropped 2 bases and J dropped 4; count of bases not matched to a gene: 10. The CDR3 consists of 16 residues. The CDR3 region has the DNA TGTGCCAGCAGCTTAACTTTGGGCAGGGGGCTGTACGAGCAGTACTTC. Translating it yields CASSLTLGRGLYEQYF. The complete variable domain, with remaining parts taken from reference TRBV7-2 and TRBJ2-7, reads GAGVSQSPSNKVTEKGKDVELRCDPISGHTALYWYRQSLGQGLEFLIYFQGNSAPDKSGLPSDRFSAERTGGSVSTLTIQRTQQEDSAVYLCASSLTLGRGLYEQYFGPGTRLTVT.